This T cell receptor (beta chain) was obtained from a study of metastatic and nonmetastatic thyroid tumors. Study-level background: For malignant and benign thyroid patients, tumor or nodule tissue and blood were the sources whose repertoires were compared. Study-wide results and caveats: Malignant thyroid tumors reportedly had TCR beta diversity that was significantly higher than in benign nodules, in blood and tumor.

Source study methods: A classifier of distant metastasis in papillary thyroid cancer was built from CDR3 differences (across clinicopathological groups). MiXCR reprocessed the PCR reads for TCRdb. TCRdb, not the original authors, processed these V and J calls. The repertoire holds tens of thousands of clones, under 5% seen once, with under 25% in the top ten. This clone occurred a few times. What it binds is not known. A read error may produce the germline difference seen at one junction end. Prior to thyroid surgery, none of the patients had received any treatment. The material sequenced was blood. The sequence came from a female donor with papillary thyroid cancer or a benign thyroid nodule (not recorded which). Some clones in this sample may be carry-over from other donors' samples.

The CDR3 here is CASGYRTGEAFF. The CDR3 region has the DNA TGTGCCAGCGGTTACCGGACAGGTGAAGCCTTCTTT. The chain is built from TRBV6-2 or TRBV6-3 and TRBJ1-1, with 7 nucleotides matching TRBD1. Germline V gene sequence: CDR1 MNHEY, CDR2 SVGEGT. CDR3 length: 12 amino acids.